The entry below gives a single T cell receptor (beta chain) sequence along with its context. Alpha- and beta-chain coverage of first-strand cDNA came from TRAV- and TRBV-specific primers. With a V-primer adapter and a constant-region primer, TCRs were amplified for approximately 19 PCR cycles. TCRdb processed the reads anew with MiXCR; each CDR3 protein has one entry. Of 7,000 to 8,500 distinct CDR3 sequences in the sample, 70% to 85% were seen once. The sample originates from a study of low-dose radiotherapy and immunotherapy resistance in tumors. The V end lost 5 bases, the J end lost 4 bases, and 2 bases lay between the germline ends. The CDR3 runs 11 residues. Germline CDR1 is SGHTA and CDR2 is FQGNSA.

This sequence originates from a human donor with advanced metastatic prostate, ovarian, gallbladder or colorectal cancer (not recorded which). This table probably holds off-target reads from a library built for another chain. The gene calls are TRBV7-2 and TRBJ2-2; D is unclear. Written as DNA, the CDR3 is TGTGCCAGCAGCCCCACCGGGGAGCTGTTTTTT. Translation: CASSPTGELFF.